This T cell receptor beta chain was captured in a study of blood T cell repertoires in COVID-19. The wider study: COVID-19 samples, acute and convalescent, were from the United States, Italy and Spain. PBMCs, B-cell-depleted T cells, or T cells were the source of the cDNA or gDNA that made up the material.

Germline CDR1 SGHTA, CDR2 FQGNSA. The length of the CDR3 is 16 residues. V lost 1 base to trimming and J lost 4 bases; unmatched junction nucleotides: 3. As handled by the study authors: Reference gene primer amplification yielded estimated nucleated cell counts. Here immunoSEQ multiplex PCR was the method, and the copy in TCRdb shows in-frame clones only, minus some. V and J calls and clone size follow that table, whereas D and trimming were derived from the DNA. The sample carries 110,000 to 150,000 clones, approximately 91% recorded once. The chain carries TRBV7-2 and TRBJ2-3; 12 nucleotides agree with TRBD1. Material: peripheral blood. The TCR was taken from a man between 65 and 80 years old with acute or convalescent COVID-19. This CDR3 is CASSLGDRGRSDTQYF. The DNA for the CDR3 is TGTGCCAGCAGCTTAGGGGACAGGGGGCGTTCAGATACGCAGTATTTT.